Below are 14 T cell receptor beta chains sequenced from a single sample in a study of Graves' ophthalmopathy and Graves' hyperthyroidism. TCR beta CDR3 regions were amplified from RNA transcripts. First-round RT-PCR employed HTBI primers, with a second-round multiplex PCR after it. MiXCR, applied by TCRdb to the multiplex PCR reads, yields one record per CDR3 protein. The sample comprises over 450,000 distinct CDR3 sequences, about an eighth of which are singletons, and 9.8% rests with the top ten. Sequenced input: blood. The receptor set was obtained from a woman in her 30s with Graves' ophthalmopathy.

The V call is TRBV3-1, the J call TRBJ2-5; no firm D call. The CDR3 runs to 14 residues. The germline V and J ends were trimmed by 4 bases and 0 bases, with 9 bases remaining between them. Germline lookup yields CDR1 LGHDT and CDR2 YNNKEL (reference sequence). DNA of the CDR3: TGTGCCAGCAGCCCATTCGGGTACCAAGAGACCCAGTACTTC. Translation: CASSPFGYQETQYF.

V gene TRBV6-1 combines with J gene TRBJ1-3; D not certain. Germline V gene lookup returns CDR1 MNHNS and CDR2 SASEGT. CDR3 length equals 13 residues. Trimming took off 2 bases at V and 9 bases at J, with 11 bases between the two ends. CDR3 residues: CASSEIRASTIYF. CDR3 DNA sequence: TGTGCCAGCAGTGAAATAAGGGCTAGCACCATATATTTT.

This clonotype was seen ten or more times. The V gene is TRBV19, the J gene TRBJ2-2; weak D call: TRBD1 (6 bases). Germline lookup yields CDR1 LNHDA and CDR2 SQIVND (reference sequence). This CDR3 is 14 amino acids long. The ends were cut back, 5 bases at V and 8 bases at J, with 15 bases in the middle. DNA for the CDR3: TGTGCCAGTAGTCCCCGTGGACAGTCTGGGGAGCTGTTTTTT. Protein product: CASSPRGQSGELFF.

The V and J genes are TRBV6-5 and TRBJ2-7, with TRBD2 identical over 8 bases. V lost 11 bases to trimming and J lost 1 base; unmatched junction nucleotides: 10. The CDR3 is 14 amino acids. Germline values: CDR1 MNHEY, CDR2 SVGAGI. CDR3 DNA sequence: TGTGCCGGGCGATCGACTAGCGCTTCCTACGAGCAGTACTTC. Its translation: CAGRSTSASYEQYF.

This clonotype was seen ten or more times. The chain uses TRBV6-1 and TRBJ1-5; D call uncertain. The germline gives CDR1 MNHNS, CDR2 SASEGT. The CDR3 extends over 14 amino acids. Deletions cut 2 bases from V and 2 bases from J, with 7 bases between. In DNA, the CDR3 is TGTGCCAGCAGTGAAAGGGTTGGCAATCAGCCCCAGCATTTT. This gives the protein CASSERVGNQPQHF.

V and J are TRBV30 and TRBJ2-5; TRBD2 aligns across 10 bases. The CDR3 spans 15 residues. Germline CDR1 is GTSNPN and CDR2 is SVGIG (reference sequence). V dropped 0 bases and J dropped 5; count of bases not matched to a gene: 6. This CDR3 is CAWSVASGSWETQYF. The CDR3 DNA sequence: TGTGCCTGGAGTGTGGCTAGCGGGAGCTGGGAGACCCAGTACTTC.

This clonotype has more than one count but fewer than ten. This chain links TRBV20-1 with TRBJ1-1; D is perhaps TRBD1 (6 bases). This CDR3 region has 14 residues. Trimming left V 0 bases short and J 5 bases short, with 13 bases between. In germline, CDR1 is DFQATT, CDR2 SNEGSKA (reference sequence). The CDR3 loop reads CSAREGGPRTEAFF. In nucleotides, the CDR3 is TGCAGTGCTAGAGAGGGGGGCCCAAGAACTGAAGCTTTCTTT.

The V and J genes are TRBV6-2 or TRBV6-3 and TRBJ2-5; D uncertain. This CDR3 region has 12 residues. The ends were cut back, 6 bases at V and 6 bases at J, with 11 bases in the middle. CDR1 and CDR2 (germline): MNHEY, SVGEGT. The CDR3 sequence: CASRTQIQTQYF. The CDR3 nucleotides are TGTGCCAGCAGGACCCAAATCCAGACCCAGTACTTC.

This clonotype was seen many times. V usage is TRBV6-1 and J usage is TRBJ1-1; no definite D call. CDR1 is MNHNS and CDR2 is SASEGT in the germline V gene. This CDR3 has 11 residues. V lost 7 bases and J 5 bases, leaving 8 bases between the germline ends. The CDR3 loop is CASNMGTEAFF. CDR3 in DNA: TGTGCCAGCAACATGGGGACTGAAGCTTTCTTT.

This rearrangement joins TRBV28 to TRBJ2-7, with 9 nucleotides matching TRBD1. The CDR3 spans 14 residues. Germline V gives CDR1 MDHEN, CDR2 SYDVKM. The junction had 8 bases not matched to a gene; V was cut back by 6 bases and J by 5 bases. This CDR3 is CASSRDRDRDEQYF. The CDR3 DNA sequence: TGTGCCAGCAGCCGGGACAGGGACAGGGACGAGCAGTACTTC.

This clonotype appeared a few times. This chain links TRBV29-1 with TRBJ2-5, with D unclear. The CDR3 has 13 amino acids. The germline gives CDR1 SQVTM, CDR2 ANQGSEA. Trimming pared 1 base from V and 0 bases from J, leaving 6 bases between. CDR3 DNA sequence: TGCAGCGTTGAAGGGCTTAACCAAGAGACCCAGTACTTC. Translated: CSVEGLNQETQYF.

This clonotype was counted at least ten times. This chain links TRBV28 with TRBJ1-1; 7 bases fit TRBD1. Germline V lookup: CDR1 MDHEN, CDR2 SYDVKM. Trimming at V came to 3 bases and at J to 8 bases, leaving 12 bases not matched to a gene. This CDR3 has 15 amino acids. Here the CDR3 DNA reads TGTGCCAGCAGTTTGCGGGTACCGGGGACAGAAGAAGCTTTCTTT. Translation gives CASSLRVPGTEEAFF. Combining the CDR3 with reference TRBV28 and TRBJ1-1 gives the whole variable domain DVKVTQSSRYLVKRTGEKVFLECVQDMDHENMFWYRQDPGLGLRLIYFSYDVKMKEKGDIPEGYSVSREKKERFSLILESASTNQTSMYLCASSLRVPGTEEAFFGQGTRLTVV.

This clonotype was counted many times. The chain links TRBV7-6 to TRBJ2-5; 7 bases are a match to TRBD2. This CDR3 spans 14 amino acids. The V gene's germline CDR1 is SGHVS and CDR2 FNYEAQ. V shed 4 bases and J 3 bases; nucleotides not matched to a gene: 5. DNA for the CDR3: TGTGCCAGCAGCTCTAGCGGCACAAAAGAGACCCAGTACTTC. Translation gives CASSSSGTKETQYF.

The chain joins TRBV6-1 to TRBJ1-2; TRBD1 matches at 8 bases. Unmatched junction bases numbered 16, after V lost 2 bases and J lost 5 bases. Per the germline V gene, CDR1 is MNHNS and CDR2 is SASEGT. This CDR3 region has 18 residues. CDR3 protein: CASSELIPGQAVFYGYTF. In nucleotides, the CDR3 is TGTGCCAGCAGTGAATTGATCCCGGGACAGGCTGTTTTTTATGGCTACACCTTC.